This TCR beta chain was sequenced in a study of blood T cell repertoires in COVID-19. Study at large: Specimens from acute and convalescent COVID-19 originated in the United States, Italy and Spain. PBMCs, B-cell-depleted T cells, or T cells provided the cDNA or gDNA that made up the material.

As originally analysed: It was from reference gene primer amplification that nucleated cell counts were estimated. The repertoire was sequenced with immunoSEQ multiplex PCR; TCRdb's copy has only in-frame clones and lacks some. That table furnishes V, J and clone size, whereas the DNA furnished D and trimming. The sample lists over 150,000 clones, roughly 85% occurring once. By its share, this clone is large. The germline CDR1 and CDR2 sequences are GTSNPN and SVGIG (reference sequence). This CDR3 spans 12 amino acids. V was trimmed by 5 bases and J by 1 base, leaving 8 bases between them. This sequence joins TRBV30 and TRBJ1-2; perhaps TRBD1 as D (5 bases). The receptor's source is a woman older than 75 with acute or convalescent COVID-19. The sequenced material came from peripheral blood. This CDR3 is CAWSGGNYGYTF. CDR3 coding DNA: TGTGCCTGGTCCGGGGGTAACTATGGCTACACCTTC.